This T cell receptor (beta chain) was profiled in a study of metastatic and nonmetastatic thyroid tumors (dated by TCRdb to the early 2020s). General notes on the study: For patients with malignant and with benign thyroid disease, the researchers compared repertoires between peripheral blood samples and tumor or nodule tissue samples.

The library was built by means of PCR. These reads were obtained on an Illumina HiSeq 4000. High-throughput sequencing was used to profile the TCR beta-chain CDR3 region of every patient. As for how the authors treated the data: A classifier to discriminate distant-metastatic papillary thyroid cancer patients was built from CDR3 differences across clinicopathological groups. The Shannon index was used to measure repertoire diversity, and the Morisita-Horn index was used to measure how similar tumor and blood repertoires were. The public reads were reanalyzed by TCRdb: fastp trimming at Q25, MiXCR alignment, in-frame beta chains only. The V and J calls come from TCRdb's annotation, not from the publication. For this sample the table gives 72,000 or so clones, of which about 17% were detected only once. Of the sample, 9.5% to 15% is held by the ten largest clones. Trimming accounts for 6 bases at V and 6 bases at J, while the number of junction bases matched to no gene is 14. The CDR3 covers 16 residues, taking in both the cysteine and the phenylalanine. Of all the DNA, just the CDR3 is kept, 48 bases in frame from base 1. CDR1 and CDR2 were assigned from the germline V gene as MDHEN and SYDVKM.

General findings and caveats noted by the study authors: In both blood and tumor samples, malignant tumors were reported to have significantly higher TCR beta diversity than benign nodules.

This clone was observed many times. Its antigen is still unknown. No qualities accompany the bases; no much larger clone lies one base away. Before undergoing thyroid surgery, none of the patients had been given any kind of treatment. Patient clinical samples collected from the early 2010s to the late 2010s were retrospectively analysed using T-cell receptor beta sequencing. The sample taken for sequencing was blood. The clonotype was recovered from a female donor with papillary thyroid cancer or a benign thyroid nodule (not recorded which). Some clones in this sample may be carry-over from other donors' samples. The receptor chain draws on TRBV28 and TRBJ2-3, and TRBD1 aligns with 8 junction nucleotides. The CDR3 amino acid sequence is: CASSPPGGVGRDTQYF. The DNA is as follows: TGTGCCAGCAGCCCTCCAGGGGGCGTGGGCCGGGATACGCAGTATTTT.